This T cell receptor beta chain was found in a study of T cell responses to AZD1222 COVID-19 vaccine. Using immunoSEQ multiplex PCR, the repertoire was profiled, and TCRdb retains in-frame clones only, with some absent. The data contain about 160,000 clones, 92% of them singletons. Pooled in the analysis were second doses at about 4 or about 12 weeks. From germline, CDR1 is SGHRS and CDR2 YFSETQ. The CDR3 loop spans 14 amino acids. J was trimmed by 4 bases and V by 3 bases; bases with no gene match: 4. This chain uses TRBV5-1 with TRBJ1-1, with 9 bases aligning to TRBD1. This sequence was found in an adult who received the AZD1222 COVID-19 vaccine. The sample in question was peripheral blood, obtained 28 days after the second AZD1222 dose. DNA of the CDR3: TGCGCCAGCAGCTCGACAGGGGGTGGCACTGAAGCTTTCTTT. Translation: CASSSTGGGTEAFF.